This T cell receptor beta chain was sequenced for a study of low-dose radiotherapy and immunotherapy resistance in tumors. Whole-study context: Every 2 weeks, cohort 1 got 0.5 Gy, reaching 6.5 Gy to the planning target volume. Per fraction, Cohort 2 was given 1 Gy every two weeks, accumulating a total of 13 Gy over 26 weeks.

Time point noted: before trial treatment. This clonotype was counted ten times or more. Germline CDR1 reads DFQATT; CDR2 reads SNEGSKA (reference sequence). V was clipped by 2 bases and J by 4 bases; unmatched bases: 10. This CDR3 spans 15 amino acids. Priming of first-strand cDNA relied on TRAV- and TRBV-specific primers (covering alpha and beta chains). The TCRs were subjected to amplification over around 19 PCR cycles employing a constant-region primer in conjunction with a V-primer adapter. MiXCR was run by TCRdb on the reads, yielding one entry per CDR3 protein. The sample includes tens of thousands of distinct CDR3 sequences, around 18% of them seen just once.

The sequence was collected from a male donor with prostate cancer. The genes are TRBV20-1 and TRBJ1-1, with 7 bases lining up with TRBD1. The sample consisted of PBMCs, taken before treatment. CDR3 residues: CSARSGDSVRTEAFF. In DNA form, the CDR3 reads TGCAGTGCTAGAAGTGGGGACAGTGTTCGCACTGAAGCTTTCTTT.